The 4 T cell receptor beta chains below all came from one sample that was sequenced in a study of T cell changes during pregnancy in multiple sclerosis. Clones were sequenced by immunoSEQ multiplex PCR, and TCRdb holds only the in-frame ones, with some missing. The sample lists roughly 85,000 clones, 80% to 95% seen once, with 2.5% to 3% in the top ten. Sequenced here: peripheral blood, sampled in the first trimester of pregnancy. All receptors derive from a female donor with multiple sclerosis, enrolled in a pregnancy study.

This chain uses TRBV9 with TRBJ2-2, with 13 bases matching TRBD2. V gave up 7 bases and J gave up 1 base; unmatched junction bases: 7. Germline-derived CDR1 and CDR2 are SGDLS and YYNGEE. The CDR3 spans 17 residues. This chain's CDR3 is CASSKGLAGKNTGELFF. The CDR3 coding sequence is TGTGCCAGCTCCAAGGGACTAGCGGGGAAGAACACCGGGGAGCTGTTTTTT.

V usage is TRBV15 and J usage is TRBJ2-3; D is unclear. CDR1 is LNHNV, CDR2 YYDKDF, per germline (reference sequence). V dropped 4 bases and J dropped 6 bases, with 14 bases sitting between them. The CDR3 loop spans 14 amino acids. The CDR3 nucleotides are TGTGCCACCAGCAACCCCATAGGCGGCGATACGCAGTATTTT. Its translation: CATSNPIGGDTQYF. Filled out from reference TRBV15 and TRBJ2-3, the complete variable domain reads DAMVIQNPRYQVTQFGKPVTLSCSQTLNHNVMYWYQQKSSQAPKLLFHYYDKDFNNEADTPDNFQSRRPNTSFCFLDIRSPGLGDTAMYLCATSNPIGGDTQYFGPGTRLTVL.

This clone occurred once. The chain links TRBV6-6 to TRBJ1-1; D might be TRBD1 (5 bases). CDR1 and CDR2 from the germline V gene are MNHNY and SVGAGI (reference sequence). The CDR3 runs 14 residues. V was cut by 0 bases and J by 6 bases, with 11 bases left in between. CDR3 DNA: TGTGCCAGCAGTTACTCAGGAGGGGCTGCTGAAGCTTTCTTT. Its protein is CASSYSGGAAEAFF.

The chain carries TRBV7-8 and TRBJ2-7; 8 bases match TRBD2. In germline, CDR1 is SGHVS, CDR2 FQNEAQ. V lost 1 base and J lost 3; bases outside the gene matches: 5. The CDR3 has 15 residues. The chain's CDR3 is CASSLGRLAGYEQYF. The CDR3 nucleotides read TGTGCCAGCAGCTTAGGTCGGCTAGCGGGCTACGAGCAGTACTTC.